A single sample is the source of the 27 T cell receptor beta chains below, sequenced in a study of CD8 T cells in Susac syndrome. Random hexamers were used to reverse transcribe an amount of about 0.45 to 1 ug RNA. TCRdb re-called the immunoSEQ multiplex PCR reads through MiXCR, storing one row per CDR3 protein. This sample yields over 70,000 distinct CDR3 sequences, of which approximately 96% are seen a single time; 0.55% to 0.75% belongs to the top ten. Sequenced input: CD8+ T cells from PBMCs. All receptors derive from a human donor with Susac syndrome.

CDR3 loop: CASSQDPQGMNTEAFF. DNA of the CDR3: TGCGCCAGCAGCCAAGACCCACAGGGAATGAACACTGAAGCTTTCTTT. V and J are TRBV4-1 and TRBJ1-1, with D perhaps matching TRBD1 (6 bases). CDR3 size: 16 residues. CDR1 MGHRA and CDR2 YSYEKL come from the germline V gene. Trimming took 0 bases from V and 0 from J, leaving 11 bases between them.

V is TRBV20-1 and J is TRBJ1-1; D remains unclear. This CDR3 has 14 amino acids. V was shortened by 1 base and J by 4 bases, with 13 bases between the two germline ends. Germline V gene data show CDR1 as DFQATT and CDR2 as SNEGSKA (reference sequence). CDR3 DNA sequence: TGCAGTGCTAGAGGGGAGGGTTGGAGCACTGAAGCTTTCTTT. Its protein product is CSARGEGWSTEAFF.

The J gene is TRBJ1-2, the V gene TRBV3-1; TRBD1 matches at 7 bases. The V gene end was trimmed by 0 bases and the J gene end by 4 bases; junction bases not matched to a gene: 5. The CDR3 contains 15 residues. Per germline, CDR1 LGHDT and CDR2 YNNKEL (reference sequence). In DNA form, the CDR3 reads TGTGCCAGCAGCCAAGATCTCGGGACAGCCTATGGCTACACCTTC. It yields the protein CASSQDLGTAYGYTF.

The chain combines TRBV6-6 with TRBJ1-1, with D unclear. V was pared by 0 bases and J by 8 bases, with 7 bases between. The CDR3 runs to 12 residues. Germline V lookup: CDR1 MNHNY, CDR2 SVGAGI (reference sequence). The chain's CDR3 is CASSYSTIEAFF. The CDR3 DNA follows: TGTGCCAGCAGTTACTCGACGATAGAAGCTTTCTTT.

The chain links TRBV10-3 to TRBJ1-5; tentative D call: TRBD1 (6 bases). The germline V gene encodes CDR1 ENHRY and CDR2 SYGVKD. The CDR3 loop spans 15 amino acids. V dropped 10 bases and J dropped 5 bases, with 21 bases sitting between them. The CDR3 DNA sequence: TGTGCCACAGCTCCCTGGACGGGGGCCTATCAGCCCCAGCATTTT. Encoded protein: CATAPWTGAYQPQHF.

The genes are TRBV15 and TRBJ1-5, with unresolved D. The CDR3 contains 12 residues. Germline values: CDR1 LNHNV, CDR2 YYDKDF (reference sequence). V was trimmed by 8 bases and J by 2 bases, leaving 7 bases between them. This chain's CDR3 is CATGGGNQPQHF. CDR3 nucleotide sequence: TGTGCCACCGGAGGAGGCAATCAGCCCCAGCATTTT.

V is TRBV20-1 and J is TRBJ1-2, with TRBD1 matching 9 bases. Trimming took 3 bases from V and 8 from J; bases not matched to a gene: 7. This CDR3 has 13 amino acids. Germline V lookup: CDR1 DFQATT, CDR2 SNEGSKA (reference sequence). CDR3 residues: CSASGTGWGGYTF. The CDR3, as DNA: TGCAGTGCTAGCGGGACAGGGTGGGGAGGCTACACCTTC.

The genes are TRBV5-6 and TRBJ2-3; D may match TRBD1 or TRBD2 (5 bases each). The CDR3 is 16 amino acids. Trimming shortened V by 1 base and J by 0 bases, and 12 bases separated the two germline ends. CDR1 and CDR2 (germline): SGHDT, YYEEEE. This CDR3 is CASSLTKWDSTDTQYF. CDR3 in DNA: TGTGCCAGCAGCTTGACCAAATGGGACAGCACAGATACGCAGTATTTT.

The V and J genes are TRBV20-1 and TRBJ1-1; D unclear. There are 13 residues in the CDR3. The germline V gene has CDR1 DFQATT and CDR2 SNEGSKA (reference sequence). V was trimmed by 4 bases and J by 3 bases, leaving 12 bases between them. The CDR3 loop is CSATQVGDTEAFF. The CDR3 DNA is TGCAGTGCTACTCAAGTTGGGGACACTGAAGCTTTCTTT.

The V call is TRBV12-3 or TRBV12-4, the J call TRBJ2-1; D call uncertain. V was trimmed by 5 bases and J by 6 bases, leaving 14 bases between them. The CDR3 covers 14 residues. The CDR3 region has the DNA TGTGCCAGCAGTCCCAGTAATTCGGGCAATGAGCAGTTCTTC. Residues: CASSPSNSGNEQFF.

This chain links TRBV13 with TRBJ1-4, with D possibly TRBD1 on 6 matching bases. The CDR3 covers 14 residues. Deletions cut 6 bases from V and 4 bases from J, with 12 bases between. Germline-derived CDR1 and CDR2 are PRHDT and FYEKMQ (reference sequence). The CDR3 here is CASSYRQVNEKLFF. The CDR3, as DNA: TGTGCCAGCAGTTACAGACAGGTTAATGAAAAACTGTTTTTT.

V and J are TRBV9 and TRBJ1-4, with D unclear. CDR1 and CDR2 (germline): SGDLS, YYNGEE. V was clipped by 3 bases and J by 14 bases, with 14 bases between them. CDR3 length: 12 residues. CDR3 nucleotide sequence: TGTGCCAGCAGCGGAAAAGGGTTTGGGCTGTTTTTT. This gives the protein CASSGKGFGLFF. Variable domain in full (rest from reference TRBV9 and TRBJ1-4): DSGVTQTPKHLITATGQRVTLRCSPRSGDLSVYWYQQSLDQGLQFLIQYYNGEERAKGNILERFSAQQFPDLHSELNLSSLELGDSALYFCASSGKGFGLFFGSGTQLSVL.

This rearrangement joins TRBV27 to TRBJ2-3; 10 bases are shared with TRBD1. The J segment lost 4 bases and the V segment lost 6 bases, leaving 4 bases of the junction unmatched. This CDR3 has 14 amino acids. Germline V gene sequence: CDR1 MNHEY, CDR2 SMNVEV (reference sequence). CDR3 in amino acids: CASSRDRGPDTQYF. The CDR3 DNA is TGTGCCAGCAGCAGGGACAGGGGCCCAGATACGCAGTATTTT.

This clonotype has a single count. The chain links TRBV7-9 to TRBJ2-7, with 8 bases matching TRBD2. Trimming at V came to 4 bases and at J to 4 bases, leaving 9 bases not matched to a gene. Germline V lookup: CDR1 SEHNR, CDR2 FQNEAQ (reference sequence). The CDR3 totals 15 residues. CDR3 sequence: CASSSNGGVAYEQYF. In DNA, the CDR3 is TGTGCCAGCAGCTCTAACGGGGGGGTGGCGTACGAGCAGTACTTC.

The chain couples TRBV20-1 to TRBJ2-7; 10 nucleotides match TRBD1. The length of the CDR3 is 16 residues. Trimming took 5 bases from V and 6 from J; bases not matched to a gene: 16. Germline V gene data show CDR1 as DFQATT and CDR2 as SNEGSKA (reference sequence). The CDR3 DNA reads TGCAGTGCTTCTTCCCCCGGGACAGGGGCGCGACGCGAGCAGTACTTC. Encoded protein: CSASSPGTGARREQYF.

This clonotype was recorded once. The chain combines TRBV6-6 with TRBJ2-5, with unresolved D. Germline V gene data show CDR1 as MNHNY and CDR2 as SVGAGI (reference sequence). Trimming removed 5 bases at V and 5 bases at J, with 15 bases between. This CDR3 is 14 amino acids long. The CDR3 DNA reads TGTGCCAGCAGTATACCATCCAAAGAGGAGACCCAGTACTTC. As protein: CASSIPSKEETQYF.

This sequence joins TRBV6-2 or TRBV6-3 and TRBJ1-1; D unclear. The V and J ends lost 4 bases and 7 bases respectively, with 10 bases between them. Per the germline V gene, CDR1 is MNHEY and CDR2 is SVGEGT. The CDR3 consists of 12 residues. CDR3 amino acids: CASSFGPGEAFF. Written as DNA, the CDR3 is TGTGCCAGCAGTTTCGGCCCCGGTGAAGCTTTCTTT.

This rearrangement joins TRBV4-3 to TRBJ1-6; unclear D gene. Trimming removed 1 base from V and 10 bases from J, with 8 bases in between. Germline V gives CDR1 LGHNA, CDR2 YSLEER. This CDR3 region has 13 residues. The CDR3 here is CASSQGFTSPLHF. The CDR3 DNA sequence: TGCGCCAGCAGCCAAGGGTTCACGTCACCCCTCCACTTT.

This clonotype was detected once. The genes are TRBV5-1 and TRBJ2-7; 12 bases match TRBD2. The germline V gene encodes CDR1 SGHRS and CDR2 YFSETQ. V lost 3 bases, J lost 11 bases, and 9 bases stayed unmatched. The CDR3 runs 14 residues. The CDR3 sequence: CASSYGTSGPLEYF. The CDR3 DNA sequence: TGCGCCAGCAGCTACGGGACTAGCGGGCCCTTGGAGTACTTC.

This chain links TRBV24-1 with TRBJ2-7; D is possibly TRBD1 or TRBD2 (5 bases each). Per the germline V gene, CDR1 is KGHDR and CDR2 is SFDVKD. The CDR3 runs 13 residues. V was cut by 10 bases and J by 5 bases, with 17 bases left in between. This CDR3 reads CATGDGATHEQYF. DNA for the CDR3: TGTGCCACGGGGGACGGCGCTACCCACGAGCAGTACTTC.

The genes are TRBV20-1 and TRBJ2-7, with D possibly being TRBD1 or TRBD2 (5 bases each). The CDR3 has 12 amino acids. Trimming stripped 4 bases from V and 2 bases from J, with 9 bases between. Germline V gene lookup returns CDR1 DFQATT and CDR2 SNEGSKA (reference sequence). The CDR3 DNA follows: TGCAGTGCTACCGGGACCCCCTACGAGCAGTACTTC. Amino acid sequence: CSATGTPYEQYF.

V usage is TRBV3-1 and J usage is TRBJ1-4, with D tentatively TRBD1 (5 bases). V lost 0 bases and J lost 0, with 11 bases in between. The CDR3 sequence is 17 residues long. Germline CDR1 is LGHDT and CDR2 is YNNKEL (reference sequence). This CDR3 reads CASSQDGTGATNEKLFF. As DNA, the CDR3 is TGTGCCAGCAGCCAAGATGGCACAGGAGCAACTAATGAAAAACTGTTTTTT.

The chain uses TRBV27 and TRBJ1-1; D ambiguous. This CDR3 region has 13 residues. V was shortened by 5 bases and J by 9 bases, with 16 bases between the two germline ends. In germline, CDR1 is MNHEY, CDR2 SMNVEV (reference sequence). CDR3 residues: CASSPLRSQQAFF. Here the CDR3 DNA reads TGTGCCAGCAGTCCCCTTCGTTCCCAACAAGCTTTCTTT.

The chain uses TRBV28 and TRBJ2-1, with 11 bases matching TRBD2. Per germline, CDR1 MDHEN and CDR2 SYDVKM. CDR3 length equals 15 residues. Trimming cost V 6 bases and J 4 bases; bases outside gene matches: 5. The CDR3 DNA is TGTGCCAGCAGGACCGGGACTAGCGGATACAATGAGCAGTTCTTC. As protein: CASRTGTSGYNEQFF.

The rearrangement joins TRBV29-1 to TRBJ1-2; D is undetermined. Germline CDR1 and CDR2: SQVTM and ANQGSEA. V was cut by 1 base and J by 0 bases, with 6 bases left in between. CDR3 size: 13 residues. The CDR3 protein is CSVEVAANYGYTF. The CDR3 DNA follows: TGCAGCGTTGAAGTGGCGGCTAACTATGGCTACACCTTC. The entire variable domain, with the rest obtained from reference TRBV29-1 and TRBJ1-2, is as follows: SAVISQKPSRDICQRGTSLTIQCQVDSQVTMMFWYRQQPGQSLTLIATANQGSEATYESGFVIDKFPISRPNLTFSTLTVSNMSPEDSSIYLCSVEVAANYGYTFGSGTRLTVV.

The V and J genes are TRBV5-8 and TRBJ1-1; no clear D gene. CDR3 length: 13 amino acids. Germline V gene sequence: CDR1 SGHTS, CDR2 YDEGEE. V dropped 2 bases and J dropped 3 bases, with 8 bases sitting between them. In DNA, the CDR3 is TGTGCCAGCAGCTTCATGGTGGACACTGAAGCTTTCTTT. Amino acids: CASSFMVDTEAFF.

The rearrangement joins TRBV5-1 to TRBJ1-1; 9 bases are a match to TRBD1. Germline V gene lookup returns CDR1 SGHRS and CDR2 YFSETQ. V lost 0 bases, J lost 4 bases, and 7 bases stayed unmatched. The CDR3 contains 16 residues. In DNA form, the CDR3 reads TGCGCCAGCAGCTTGGGGGGACAGGGTTTTGGCACTGAAGCTTTCTTT. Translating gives CASSLGGQGFGTEAFF.